This passage covers 20 T cell receptor beta chains from one sample sequenced in a study of T cells in Graves' hyperthyroidism and ophthalmopathy (dated by TCRdb to about 2019). To prepare the library, multiplex PCR was applied. Sequencing was carried out with an Illumina HiSeq 2000. The TCR beta CDR3 regions were amplified from RNA transcripts. For the first round of RT-PCR on the TCR CDR3, the HTBI primer set was used together with the Qiagen OneStep RT-PCR kit. The public reads were run again by TCRdb, first through fastp at Q25 and then through MiXCR, and only productive beta chains were kept. When rows share a CDR3 protein, they turn into one entry using the most common DNA and genes. This sample has hundreds of thousands of distinct CDR3 sequences in its table, and around 15% of those were observed once. The ten largest clones add up to roughly 19% of the sample. The sample comprised blood. The receptors were sampled from a woman in her sixties with Graves' ophthalmopathy.

This rearrangement joins TRBV6-1 to TRBJ1-2; tentative D call: TRBD1 (6 bases). With 5 bases removed from V and 4 bases from J, the gap between germline ends came to 11 bases. The CDR3 is 13 residues long. Per germline, CDR1 MNHNS and CDR2 SASEGT. CDR3 coding DNA: TGTGCCAGCAGTTTTGAACAGGGCTATGGCTACACCTTC. This translates into CASSFEQGYGYTF.

This clonotype was observed many times. The V call is TRBV10-2, the J call TRBJ2-3; 7 bases map to TRBD1. The germline V gene encodes CDR1 WSHSY and CDR2 SAAADI. V was pared by 5 bases and J by 8 bases, with 10 bases of the junction left unmatched. This CDR3 is built from 14 residues. The CDR3 sequence: CASSWTGSSGTQYF. CDR3 DNA sequence: TGCGCCAGCAGTTGGACAGGATCCTCGGGTACGCAGTATTTT.

This clonotype was picked up many times. This chain connects TRBV7-8 to TRBJ1-1; 7 bases are shared with TRBD1. Trimming at V came to 5 bases and at J to 4 bases, leaving 7 bases not matched to a gene. CDR3 size: 14 residues. CDR1 and CDR2 from the germline V gene are SGHVS and FQNEAQ. CDR3 sequence reads: CASSTDRVSTEAFF. Written as DNA, the CDR3 is TGTGCCAGCAGCACAGACAGGGTGAGCACTGAAGCTTTCTTT.

This clonotype was counted many times. This rearrangement joins TRBV5-8 to TRBJ2-7; no clear D gene. Germline lookup yields CDR1 SGHTS and CDR2 YDEGEE. There are 14 residues in the CDR3. V gave up 0 bases and J gave up 2 bases, with 9 bases separating them. The CDR3 spells CASSLGPQTYEQYF. The DNA of the CDR3 is TGTGCCAGCAGCTTGGGACCGCAGACCTACGAGCAGTACTTC.

This clonotype has a count of ten or more. The chain combines TRBV11-2 with TRBJ2-7; the match to TRBD1 covers 7 bases. This CDR3 comprises 14 residues. The germline CDR1 and CDR2 sequences are SGHAT and FQNNGV. With 3 bases clipped from V and 2 bases from J, the junction kept 4 bases outside the gene matches. The CDR3 protein is CASSLGQLTYEQYF. CDR3 bases: TGTGCCAGCAGCTTGGGACAGTTGACCTACGAGCAGTACTTC. Full variable domain (missing parts from reference TRBV11-2 and TRBJ2-7): EAGVAQSPRYKIIEKRQSVAFWCNPISGHATLYWYQQILGQGPKLLIQFQNNGVVDDSQLPKDRFSAERLKGVDSTLKIQPAKLEDSAVYLCASSLGQLTYEQYFGPGTRLTVT.

Points on this clonotype: A much larger clone sits a single nucleotide away, making a read error possible. V usage is TRBV2 and J usage is TRBJ2-7, with D possibly TRBD2 on 5 matching bases. The CDR3 covers 13 residues. The V gene's germline CDR1 is SNHLY and CDR2 FYNNEI. CDR3 in amino acids: CAGSREGPLEQYF. The CDR3 DNA is TGTGCCGGCAGCCGGGAAGGGCCGCTCGAGCAGTACTTC. Supplemented by reference TRBV2 and TRBJ2-7, the full variable domain reads EPEVTQTPSHQVTQMGQEVILRCVPISNHLYFYWYRQILGQKVEFLVSFYNNEISEKSEIFDDQFSVERPDGSNFTLKIRSTKLEDSAMYFCAGSREGPLEQYFGPGTRLTVT.

In this sample, this clonotype turned up a few times. This chain uses TRBV6-1 with TRBJ1-1, with D possibly TRBD1 on 5 matching bases. The CDR3 covers 16 residues. Per the germline V gene, CDR1 is MNHNS and CDR2 is SASEGT. V dropped 8 bases and J dropped 7 bases, with 26 bases sitting between them. CDR3 bases: TGTGCCAGCGCCGAGAAGGGGAGAGGCAGGCAACATGAAGCTTTCTTT. Translation gives CASAEKGRGRQHEAFF.

This clonotype was detected ten times or more. V and J are TRBV30 and TRBJ1-1, with D possibly matching TRBD1 (5 bases). The CDR3 spans 14 residues. V lost 4 bases and J lost 0, with 12 bases in between. In germline, CDR1 is GTSNPN, CDR2 SVGIG (reference sequence). This CDR3 is CAWKQGRVNTEAFF. The CDR3 DNA reads TGTGCCTGGAAGCAGGGACGGGTGAACACTGAAGCTTTCTTT.

This sequence joins TRBV12-3 or TRBV12-4 and TRBJ2-7, with D perhaps being TRBD1 or TRBD2 (5 bases each). There are 14 residues in the CDR3. Deletions cut 5 bases from V and 7 bases from J, with 18 bases between. The CDR3, as DNA: TGTGCCAGCAGTGGGGACGCCCGTCGTTGGGAGCAGTACTTC. Its translation: CASSGDARRWEQYF.

The rearrangement uses TRBV4-1 and TRBJ1-1; 7 bases match TRBD1. This CDR3 contains 15 residues. V gave up 6 bases and J gave up 7 bases; unmatched junction bases: 14. The V gene's germline CDR1 is MGHRA and CDR2 YSYEKL. The CDR3 DNA reads as TGCGCCAGCAGTCCAAGTGTCAGGGGGTCTAGTGAAGCTTTCTTT. It specifies CASSPSVRGSSEAFF.

Only one count was recorded for this clonotype. A much bigger clone sits one base away, suggesting this may be a read error. This chain uses TRBV2 with TRBJ1-5; weak D call: TRBD1 (5 bases). In germline, CDR1 is SNHLY, CDR2 FYNNEI. The CDR3 extends over 13 amino acids. The CDR3 is CVSTMGEYQPQHF. The CDR3 DNA is TGTGTCAGCACAATGGGGGAGTATCAGCCCCAGCATTTT.

Ten or more counts support this clonotype. The genes are TRBV11-2 and TRBJ2-7; D perhaps matches TRBD1 (7 bases). Trimming shortened V by 1 base and J by 2 bases, and 18 bases separated the two germline ends. Germline CDR1 is SGHAT and CDR2 is FQNNGV. This CDR3 region has 17 residues. CDR3 residues: CASSLGFRRDRPYEQYF. The CDR3 DNA is TGTGCCAGCAGCTTAGGTTTTCGGAGGGACAGACCCTACGAGCAGTACTTC.

This clonotype appeared a few times. This chain connects TRBV6-5 to TRBJ2-2; the match to TRBD2 covers 7 bases. Per the germline V gene, CDR1 is MNHEY and CDR2 is SVGAGI. J was trimmed by 8 bases and V by 2 bases; bases with no gene match: 2. This CDR3 has 13 amino acids. This chain's CDR3 is CASSYEAGGELFF. Written as DNA, the CDR3 is TGTGCCAGCAGTTACGAAGCGGGAGGGGAGCTGTTTTTT.

This clonotype has only a few counts. The rearrangement links TRBV6-2 or TRBV6-3 to TRBJ2-3; 8 nucleotides agree with TRBD1. Trimming at V came to 6 bases and at J to 0 bases, leaving 11 bases not matched to a gene. The CDR3 sequence is 17 residues long. The germline V gene encodes CDR1 MNHEY and CDR2 SVGEGT. The CDR3 DNA sequence: TGTGCCAGCAGCTCCGGACAGGGACCCCCTAGCACAGATACGCAGTATTTT. Its translation is CASSSGQGPPSTDTQYF.

For this clonotype: A much larger clone sits a single nucleotide away, making a read error possible. V and J are TRBV29-1 and TRBJ2-1, with unresolved D. Germline V gene lookup returns CDR1 SQVTM and CDR2 ANQGSEA. The V end was cut by 0 bases, the J end by 4 bases, with 4 bases between. This CDR3 comprises 12 residues. The CDR3 nucleotides read TGCAGCGTTGAAGAGGTTTACAATGAGCAGTTCTTC. Translated: CSVEEVYNEQFF.

This rearrangement joins TRBV6-5 to TRBJ2-3; tentative D call: TRBD1 (6 bases). This CDR3 region has 17 residues. V was shortened by 0 bases and J by 10 bases, with 23 bases between the two germline ends. Germline CDR1 MNHEY, CDR2 SVGAGI. CDR3 sequence: CASSYSRSGQGFGSQYF. The CDR3 DNA sequence: TGTGCCAGCAGTTACTCGAGAAGTGGGCAGGGGTTCGGCTCGCAGTATTTT.

Concerning this clonotype itself: One end of the junction fails to match germline, which may point to a read error. V gene TRBV28 combines with J gene TRBJ2-3; the match to TRBD2 covers 11 bases. The V gene's germline CDR1 is MDHEN and CDR2 SYDVKM. CDR3 length: 16 residues. CDR3 loop: CASSGTSGGRTGTQYF. The CDR3 nucleotides are TGTGCCAGCAGTGGGACTAGCGGAGGACGCACAGGTACGCAGTATTTT.

The chain joins TRBV6-1 to TRBJ1-5; TRBD1 agrees at 7 bases. Germline assignment: CDR1 MNHNS and CDR2 SASEGT. The CDR3 runs 12 residues. J was trimmed by 9 bases and V by 8 bases; bases with no gene match: 7. The DNA of the CDR3 is TGTGCCAGCGAACAGGGGTTCCCGCCCCAGCATTTT. This encodes CASEQGFPPQHF.

This clonotype has only a few counts. The chain carries TRBV7-2 and TRBJ1-6; 9 bases line up with TRBD1. The CDR3 contains 16 residues. Germline-derived CDR1 and CDR2 are SGHTA and FQGNSA. V shed 5 bases, J shed 10 bases, and the junction held 12 bases outside the gene matches. The CDR3 region has the DNA TGTGCCAGCAGCCAGCCCCATGGACAGGGGCAATCACCCCTCCACTTT. It encodes CASSQPHGQGQSPLHF.

This clonotype has ten or more counts. The CDR3 reads CASRSSGYEQYF. In DNA, the CDR3 is TGTGCCAGCAGGTCCAGCGGCTACGAGCAGTACTTC. The chain uses TRBV28 and TRBJ2-7, with D perhaps matching TRBD2 (5 bases). Trimming removed 6 bases from V and 3 bases from J, with 9 bases in between. The CDR3 runs 12 residues. Germline loops: CDR1 MDHEN, CDR2 SYDVKM.